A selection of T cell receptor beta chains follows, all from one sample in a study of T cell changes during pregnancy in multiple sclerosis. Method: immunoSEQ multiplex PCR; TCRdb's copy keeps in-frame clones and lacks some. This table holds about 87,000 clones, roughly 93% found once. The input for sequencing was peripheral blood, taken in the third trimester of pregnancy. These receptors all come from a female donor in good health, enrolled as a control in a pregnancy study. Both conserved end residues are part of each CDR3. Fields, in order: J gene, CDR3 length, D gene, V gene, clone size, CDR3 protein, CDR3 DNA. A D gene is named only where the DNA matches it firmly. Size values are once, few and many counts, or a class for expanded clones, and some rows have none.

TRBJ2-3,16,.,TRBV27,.,CASMLMGRFGTDTQYF,TGTGCCAGCATGTTAATGGGGCGCTTTGGCACAGATACGCAGTATTTT
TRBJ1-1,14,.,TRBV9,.,CASSVSGQNTEAFF,TGTGCCAGCAGCGTGTCGGGACAGAACACTGAAGCTTTCTTT
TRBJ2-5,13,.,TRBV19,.,CASSISGIETQYF,TGTGCCAGTAGTATATCTGGCATTGAGACCCAGTACTTC
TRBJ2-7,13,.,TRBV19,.,CASSIGPTYEQYF,TGTGCCAGTAGTATTGGGCCCACCTACGAGCAGTACTTC
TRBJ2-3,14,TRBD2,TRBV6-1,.,CSAGGGFGLDTQYF,TGTTCAGCGGGGGGGGGCTTTGGCTTGGATACGCAGTATTTT
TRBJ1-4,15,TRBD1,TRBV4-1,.,CASSQGGQGMGKLFF,TGCGCCAGCAGCCAAGGGGGACAGGGGATGGGAAAACTGTTTTTT
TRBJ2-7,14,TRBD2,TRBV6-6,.,CASRGLAAAGEQYF,TGTGCCAGCAGGGGACTAGCGGCCGCCGGCGAGCAGTACTTC
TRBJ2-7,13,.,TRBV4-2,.,CASSQDRAYEQYF,TGTGCCAGCAGCCAAGATCGGGCCTACGAGCAGTACTTC
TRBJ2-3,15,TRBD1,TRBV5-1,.,CASSLDGQGTDTQYF,TGCGCCAGCAGCTTGGATGGACAGGGCACAGATACGCAGTATTTT
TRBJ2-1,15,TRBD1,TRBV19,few,CASSIIQGDYNEQFF,TGTGCCAGTAGTATCATACAGGGGGATTACAATGAGCAGTTCTTC
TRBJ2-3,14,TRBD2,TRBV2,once,CASSPGTSSDTQYF,TGTGCCAGCAGCCCCGGGACTAGCTCAGATACGCAGTATTTT
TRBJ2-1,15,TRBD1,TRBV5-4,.,CASSLQTGGINEQFF,TGTGCCAGCAGCTTGCAGACAGGGGGCATCAATGAGCAGTTCTTC
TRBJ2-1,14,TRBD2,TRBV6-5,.,CASSSGTSGFEQFF,TGTGCCAGCAGTTCGGGGACTAGCGGTTTTGAGCAGTTCTTC
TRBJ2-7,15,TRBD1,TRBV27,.,CASSLLGDRAGEQYF,TGTGCCAGCAGTTTACTCGGGGACAGGGCGGGAGAGCAGTACTTC
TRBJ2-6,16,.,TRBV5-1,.,CASSLDSWPGANVLTF,TGCGCCAGCAGCTTGGATTCGTGGCCTGGGGCCAACGTCCTGACTTTC
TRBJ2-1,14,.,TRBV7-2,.,CASSLSTRTSEQFF,TGTGCCAGCAGCTTATCGACTAGAACGAGTGAGCAGTTCTTC
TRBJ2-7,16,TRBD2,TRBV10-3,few,CAISEPMTSGNYEQYF,TGTGCCATCAGTGAGCCTATGACTAGCGGGAACTACGAGCAGTACTTC
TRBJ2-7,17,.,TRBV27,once,CASSLSPGTGRSYEQYF,TGTGCCAGCAGTTTATCACCAGGGACTGGCCGATCCTACGAGCAGTACTTC
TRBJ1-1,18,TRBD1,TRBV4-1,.,CASSHEEEKGTANTEAFF,TGCGCCAGCAGCCACGAAGAAGAAAAAGGGACAGCGAACACTGAAGCTTTCTTT
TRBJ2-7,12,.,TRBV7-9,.,CASSSTSYEQYF,TGTGCCAGCAGCTCAACAAGCTACGAGCAGTACTTC
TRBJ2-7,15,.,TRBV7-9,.,CASSLGHPTISEQYF,TGTGCCAGCAGCTTAGGTCACCCTACTATTTCCGAGCAGTACTTC
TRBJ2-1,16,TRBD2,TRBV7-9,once,CASSLGLAGGPSEQFF,TGTGCCAGCAGCCTGGGACTAGCGGGAGGGCCAAGTGAGCAGTTCTTC
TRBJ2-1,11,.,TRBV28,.,CASKEHNEQFF,TGTGCCAGCAAAGAGCACAATGAGCAGTTCTTC
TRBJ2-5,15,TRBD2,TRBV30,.,CAWSWGRANGETQYF,TGTGCCTGGAGTTGGGGGAGGGCTAACGGAGAGACCCAGTACTTC
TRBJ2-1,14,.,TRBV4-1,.,CASSPSGLYNEQFF,TGCGCCAGCAGCCCGTCAGGGCTTTACAATGAGCAGTTCTTC
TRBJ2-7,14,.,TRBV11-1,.,CASSLAGESYEQYF,TGTGCCAGCAGCTTAGCGGGAGAATCCTACGAGCAGTACTTC
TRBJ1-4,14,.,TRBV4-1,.,CASSPGTKDEKLFF,TGCGCCAGCAGCCCCGGGACAAAAGATGAAAAACTGTTTTTT
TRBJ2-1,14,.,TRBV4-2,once,CASRERADYNEQFF,TGTGCCAGCAGGGAGCGGGCGGACTACAATGAGCAGTTCTTC
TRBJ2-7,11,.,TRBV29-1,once,CSVGRGAEQYF,TGCAGCGTTGGCCGGGGGGCCGAGCAGTACTTC
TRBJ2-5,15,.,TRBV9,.,CASSVEGHGKETQYF,TGTGCCAGCAGCGTAGAAGGACATGGCAAAGAGACCCAGTACTTC
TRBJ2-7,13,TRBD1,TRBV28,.,CASGAGGAYEQYF,TGTGCCAGCGGGGCAGGGGGCGCCTACGAGCAGTACTTC
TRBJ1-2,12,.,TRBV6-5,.,CASSTFDSGYTF,TGTGCCAGCAGTACTTTTGACAGTGGCTACACCTTC
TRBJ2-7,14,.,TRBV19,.,CASSNTFDSYEQYF,TGTGCCAGTAGTAACACTTTTGACAGCTACGAGCAGTACTTC
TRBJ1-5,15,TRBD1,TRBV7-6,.,CASSLGQGLNQPQHF,TGTGCCAGCAGCTTGGGACAGGGGTTGAATCAGCCCCAGCATTTT
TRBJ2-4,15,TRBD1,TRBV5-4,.,CASSREGDRGDIQYF,TGTGCCAGCAGCCGCGAAGGGGACAGGGGGGACATTCAGTACTTC
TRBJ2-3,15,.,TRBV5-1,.,CASSLGRPSTDTQYF,TGCGCCAGCAGCTTGGGGAGGCCTAGCACAGATACGCAGTATTTT
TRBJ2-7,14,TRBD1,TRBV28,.,CASSMPGTAYEQYF,TGTGCCAGCAGTATGCCCGGGACAGCCTACGAGCAGTACTTC
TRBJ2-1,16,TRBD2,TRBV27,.,CASSLMGLAGVNEQFF,TGTGCCAGCAGTTTGATGGGACTAGCGGGAGTGAATGAGCAGTTCTTC
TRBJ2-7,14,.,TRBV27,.,CASSRPESGKEQYF,TGTGCCAGCAGCCGCCCAGAGTCCGGGAAAGAGCAGTACTTC
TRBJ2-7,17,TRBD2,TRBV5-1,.,CASSLAGGAPASYEQYF,TGCGCCAGCAGCTTGGCCGGGGGGGCCCCAGCCAGTTACGAGCAGTACTTC
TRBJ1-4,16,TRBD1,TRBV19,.,CASRPGTGMGNEKLFF,TGTGCCAGTAGGCCTGGGACAGGGATGGGTAATGAAAAACTGTTTTTT
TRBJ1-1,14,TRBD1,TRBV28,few,CASSPGGTGRLAFF,TGTGCCAGCAGCCCCGGGGGGACAGGGAGGTTAGCTTTCTTT
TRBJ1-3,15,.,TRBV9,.,CASSDTVSSGNTIYF,TGTGCCAGCAGCGATACAGTGAGCTCTGGAAACACCATATATTTT
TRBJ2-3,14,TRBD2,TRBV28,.,CASSLSGESAPQYF,TGTGCCAGCAGTTTAAGCGGGGAATCCGCGCCGCAGTATTTT
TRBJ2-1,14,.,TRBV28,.,CASSPPDRPNEQFF,TGTGCCAGCAGTCCCCCCGACAGGCCTAATGAGCAGTTCTTC
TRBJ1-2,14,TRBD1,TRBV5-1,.,CASSLAGTGSGYTF,TGCGCCAGCAGCTTGGCAGGGACAGGGAGCGGCTACACCTTC
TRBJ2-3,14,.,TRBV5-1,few,CASSLEPHTDTQYF,TGCGCCAGCAGCTTGGAGCCTCACACAGATACGCAGTATTTT
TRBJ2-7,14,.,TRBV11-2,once,CASSPQGVNYEQYF,TGTGCCAGCAGCCCCCAGGGTGTGAACTACGAGCAGTACTTC
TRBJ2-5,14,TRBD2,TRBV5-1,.,CASSLERLAETQYF,TGCGCCAGCAGCTTGGAACGACTAGCGGAGACCCAGTACTTC
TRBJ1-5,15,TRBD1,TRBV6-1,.,CASDRSTGGNQPQHF,TGTGCCAGCGACCGCTCGACAGGGGGCAATCAGCCCCAGCATTTT
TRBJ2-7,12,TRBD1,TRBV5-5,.,CASSSTGGGQYF,TGTGCCAGCAGCTCCACAGGGGGCGGGCAGTACTTC
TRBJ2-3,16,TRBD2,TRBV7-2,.,CASSSSRAGVGDTQYF,TGTGCCAGCAGCTCCAGTAGGGCGGGAGTGGGAGATACGCAGTATTTT
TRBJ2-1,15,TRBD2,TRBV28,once,CASRTGLAGYNEQFF,TGTGCCAGCAGGACGGGACTAGCGGGTTACAATGAGCAGTTCTTC
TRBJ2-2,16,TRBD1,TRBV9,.,CASSVGTGASTGELFF,TGTGCCAGCAGCGTTGGGACAGGGGCGAGCACCGGGGAGCTGTTTTTT
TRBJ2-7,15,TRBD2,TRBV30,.,CAWSPGLAGSYEQYF,TGTGCCTGGAGTCCTGGACTAGCGGGATCCTACGAGCAGTACTTC